This T cell receptor (beta chain) was captured in a study of shared clonotypes between healthy human individuals. General observations from the study: Investigators expected sequencing depth to affect clonotype sharing among donors. The small donor group covered limited genetic and exposure diversity.

The authors distributed each subset's genomic DNA evenly over several immunoSEQ plates. The protocol was immunoSEQ multiplex PCR, while the TCRdb copy is restricted to in-frame clones and leaves out a portion. Of roughly 480,000 clones in the sample, 65% to 80% are singletons; the top ten hold about an eighth. Germline CDR1 reads SGHTA; CDR2 reads FQGNSA. V was trimmed by 5 bases and J by 6 bases, leaving 14 bases between them. This CDR3 is built from 14 residues. Of note for this clone: Its antigen is as yet unknown.

This TCR was sampled from a woman aged 40 to 50 in good health. Some clones in this sample may be carry-over from other donors' samples. The sequenced sample consisted of PBMCs. V is TRBV7-2 and J is TRBJ2-1; D may be TRBD1 (6 bases). This CDR3 is CASSPTGQTNEQFF. DNA of the CDR3: TGTGCCAGCAGCCCGACCGGACAGACCAATGAGCAGTTCTTC.